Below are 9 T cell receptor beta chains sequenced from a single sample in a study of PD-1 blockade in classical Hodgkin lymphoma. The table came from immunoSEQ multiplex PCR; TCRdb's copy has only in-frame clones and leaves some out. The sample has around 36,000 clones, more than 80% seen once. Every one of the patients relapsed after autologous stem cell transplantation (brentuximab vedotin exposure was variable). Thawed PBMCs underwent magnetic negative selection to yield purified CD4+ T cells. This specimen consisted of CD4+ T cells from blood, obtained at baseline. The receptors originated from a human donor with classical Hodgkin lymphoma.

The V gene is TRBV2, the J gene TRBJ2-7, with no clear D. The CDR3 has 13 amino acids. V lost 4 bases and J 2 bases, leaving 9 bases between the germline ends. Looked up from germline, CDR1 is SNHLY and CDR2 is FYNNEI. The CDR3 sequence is CASSGQATYEQYF. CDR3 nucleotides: TGTGCCAGCAGTGGGCAGGCCACCTACGAGCAGTACTTC.

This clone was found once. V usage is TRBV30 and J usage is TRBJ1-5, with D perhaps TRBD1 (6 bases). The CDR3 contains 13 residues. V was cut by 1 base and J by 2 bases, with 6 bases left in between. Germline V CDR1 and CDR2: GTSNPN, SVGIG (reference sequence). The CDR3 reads CAWSGTGNQPQHF. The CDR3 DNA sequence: TGTGCCTGGAGTGGGACAGGCAATCAGCCCCAGCATTTT.

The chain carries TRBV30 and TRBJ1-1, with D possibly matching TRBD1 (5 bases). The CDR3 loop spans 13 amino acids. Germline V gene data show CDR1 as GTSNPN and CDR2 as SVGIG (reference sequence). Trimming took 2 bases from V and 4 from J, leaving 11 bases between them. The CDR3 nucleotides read TGTGCCTGGAGTCGTACAGGATCCACTGAAGCTTTCTTT. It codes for CAWSRTGSTEAFF.

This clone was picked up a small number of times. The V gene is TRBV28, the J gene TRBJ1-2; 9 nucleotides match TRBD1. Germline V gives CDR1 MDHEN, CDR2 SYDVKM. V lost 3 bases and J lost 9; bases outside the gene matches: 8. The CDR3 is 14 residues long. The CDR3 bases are TGTGCCAGCAGTTTCTTAGGGACAGGGTCCAGCTACACCTTC. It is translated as CASSFLGTGSSYTF.

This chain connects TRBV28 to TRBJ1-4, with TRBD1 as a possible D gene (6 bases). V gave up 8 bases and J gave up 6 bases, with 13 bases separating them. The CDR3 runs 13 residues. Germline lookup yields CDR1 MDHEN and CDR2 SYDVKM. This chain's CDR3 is CASGAGAYEKLFF. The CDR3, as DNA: TGTGCCAGCGGGGCAGGGGCATATGAAAAACTGTTTTTT.

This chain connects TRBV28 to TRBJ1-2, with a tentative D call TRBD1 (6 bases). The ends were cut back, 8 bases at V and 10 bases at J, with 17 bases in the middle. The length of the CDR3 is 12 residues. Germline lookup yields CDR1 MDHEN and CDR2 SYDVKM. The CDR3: CASFELDSPYTF. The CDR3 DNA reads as TGTGCCAGCTTTGAACTGGACAGCCCCTACACCTTC.

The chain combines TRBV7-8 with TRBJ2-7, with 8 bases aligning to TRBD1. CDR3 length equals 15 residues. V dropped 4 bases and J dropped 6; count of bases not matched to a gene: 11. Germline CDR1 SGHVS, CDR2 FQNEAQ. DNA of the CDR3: TGTGCCAGCAGCTCAGGTTGGACAGGGATAGGCGAGCAGTACTTC. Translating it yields CASSSGWTGIGEQYF. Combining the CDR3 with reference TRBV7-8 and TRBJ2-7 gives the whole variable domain GAGVSQSPRYKVAKRGQDVALRCDPISGHVSLFWYQQALGQGPEFLTYFQNEAQLDKSGLPSDRFFAERPEGSVSTLKIQRTQQEDSAVYLCASSSGWTGIGEQYFGPGTRLTVT.

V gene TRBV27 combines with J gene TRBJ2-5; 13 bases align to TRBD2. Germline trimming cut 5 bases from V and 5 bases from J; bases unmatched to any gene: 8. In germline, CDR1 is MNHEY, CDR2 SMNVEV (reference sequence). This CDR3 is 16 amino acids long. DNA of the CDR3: TGTGCCAGCAGTGATCTACTAGCGGGAGGGCGGGAGACCCAGTACTTC. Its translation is CASSDLLAGGRETQYF.

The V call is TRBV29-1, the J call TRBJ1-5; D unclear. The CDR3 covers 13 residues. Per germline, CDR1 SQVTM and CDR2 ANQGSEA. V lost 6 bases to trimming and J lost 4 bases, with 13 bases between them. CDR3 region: CSVAINGNQPQHF. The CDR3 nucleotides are TGCAGCGTCGCAATTAATGGAAATCAGCCCCAGCATTTT.